One sample yielded the 9 T cell receptor beta chains listed below, sequenced in a study of blood T cell repertoires in COVID-19 (dated by TCRdb to 2020 to 2022). The library was built by means of the immunoSEQ multiplex PCR assay. TCRdb retrieved this table from immuneACCESS and kept in-frame rearrangements only. Not all clones are present; in checked studies, unresolved V genes account for under half, and no reason is known for the remainder. This sample has about 170,000 clones in its table, and 86% of those were observed once. 7% of the sample lies in the top ten. The source material was peripheral blood. The origin of the receptors is a woman of 80 years or more in a cohort sampled during active or convalescent COVID-19.

The V call is TRBV7-9, the J call TRBJ2-1; D ambiguous. The CDR3 loop spans 16 amino acids. V shed 5 bases and J shed 8 bases, with 22 bases lying between them. CDR1 is SEHNR, CDR2 FQNEAQ, per germline (reference sequence). CDR3 DNA sequence: TGTGCCAGCAGCCCCCCCTCCACTGGAGTGGCCGATGAGCAGTTCTTC. Residues: CASSPPSTGVADEQFF.

V usage is TRBV2 and J usage is TRBJ1-5; TRBD1 aligns across 9 bases. This CDR3 contains 17 residues. Trimming took 6 bases from V and 0 from J; bases not matched to a gene: 9. CDR1 and CDR2 from the germline V gene are SNHLY and FYNNEI. CDR3 in amino acids: CASRSGQGVYSNQPQHF. The CDR3 DNA sequence: TGTGCCAGCAGGTCGGGACAGGGCGTTTATAGCAATCAGCCCCAGCATTTT.

The rearrangement uses TRBV27 and TRBJ1-1, with D possibly matching TRBD1 (5 bases). The germline CDR1 and CDR2 sequences are MNHEY and SMNVEV (reference sequence). The CDR3 length is 14 residues. The germline V and J ends were trimmed by 5 bases and 5 bases, with 15 bases remaining between them. The CDR3 here is CASSPRPEGTEAFF. DNA for the CDR3: TGTGCCAGCAGTCCACGGCCGGAGGGGACTGAAGCTTTCTTT.

The CDR3 spells CSASSGLQVNEKLFF. CDR3 coding DNA: TGCAGTGCTAGTTCTGGGCTTCAGGTTAATGAAAAACTGTTTTTT. V usage is TRBV20-1 and J usage is TRBJ1-4; D remains unclear. The CDR3 has 15 residues. V shed 3 bases and J shed 4 bases, with 15 bases lying between them. Germline CDR1 reads DFQATT; CDR2 reads SNEGSKA (reference sequence).

V and J are TRBV2 and TRBJ2-2; D perhaps matches TRBD1 (5 bases). CDR3 length equals 14 residues. Germline-derived CDR1 and CDR2 are SNHLY and FYNNEI. Trimming shortened V by 3 bases and J by 4 bases, and 9 bases separated the two germline ends. Here the CDR3 reads CASSETEPTGELFF. CDR3 bases: TGTGCCAGCAGTGAGACAGAGCCCACCGGGGAGCTGTTTTTT.

This clone has at least ten counts. The rearrangement links TRBV6-5 to TRBJ2-2, with 8 bases matching TRBD1. V lost 6 bases, J lost 0 bases, and 3 bases stayed unmatched. The germline V gene encodes CDR1 MNHEY and CDR2 SVGAGI. CDR3 size: 15 residues. The CDR3 loop is CASRRTGSNTGELFF. The CDR3 coding sequence is TGTGCCAGCAGAAGGACAGGGTCGAACACCGGGGAGCTGTTTTTT.

A single count supports this clone. V gene TRBV4-3 combines with J gene TRBJ2-2; D is perhaps TRBD2 (5 bases). Germline loops: CDR1 LGHNA, CDR2 YSLEER. CDR3 length: 13 amino acids. V dropped 0 bases and J dropped 7 bases, with 6 bases sitting between them. The CDR3, as DNA: TGCGCCAGCAGCCAAGATCGGGACGGGGAGCTGTTTTTT. Translating it yields CASSQDRDGELFF.

The gene calls are TRBV19 and TRBJ1-5; D is perhaps TRBD1 (6 bases). Germline CDR1 is LNHDA and CDR2 is SQIVND (reference sequence). The CDR3 has 15 residues. V dropped 1 base and J dropped 6 bases, with 13 bases sitting between them. The CDR3 bases are TGTGCCAGTAGTATAGGATGGGGGGGCGGTCAGCCCCAGCATTTT. It translates to CASSIGWGGGQPQHF.

The chain recombines TRBV3-1 (or the pseudogene TRBV3-2) with TRBJ2-7; no definite D call. This CDR3 comprises 14 residues. CDR1 LGHDT and CDR2 YNNKEL come from the germline V gene (reference sequence). Trimming removed 2 bases from V and 0 bases from J, with 8 bases in between. The CDR3 here is CASSQLGLSYEQYF. The CDR3 DNA follows: TGTGCCAGCAGCCAACTGGGCCTCTCCTACGAGCAGTACTTC.